The source of this T cell receptor beta chain is a study of shared clonotypes between healthy human individuals. An approximately 200 ng quantity of DNA, 25,000 to 35,000 T cell genomes, went into the sorted-subset replicate PCRs. The data were produced by immunoSEQ multiplex PCR, yet TCRdb's version contains in-frame clones alone and is incomplete. Of nearly 750,000 clones in the sample, approximately 77% were seen once. Regarding the study as a whole: Donor scarcity curtailed the genetic and exposure-history diversity represented herein.

In the case of this clone: The antigen is not known.

The clonotype comes from a woman in her twenties or thirties in good health. Material for sequencing was memory CD4+ T cells sorted from blood. The subset here: CD45RA-negative fraction.

CDR3 in DNA: TGTGCCAGCTCACCAGAGAACCATCAGCCCCAGCATTTT. This encodes CASSPENHQPQHF. The chain carries TRBV18 and TRBJ1-5, with D uncertain. V was cut by 2 bases and J by 5 bases, with 7 bases left in between. The CDR3 contains 13 residues. The V gene's germline CDR1 is KGHSH and CDR2 LQKENI.